This T cell receptor beta chain was observed in a study of blood T cell repertoires in COVID-19. Looking at the study overall: The samples span acute and convalescent COVID-19 from the United States, Italy and Spain.

V was clipped by 0 bases and J by 8 bases, with 14 bases between them. Germline loops: CDR1 LGHNA, CDR2 YSLEER. This CDR3 has 16 residues. Clones were sequenced by immunoSEQ multiplex PCR, and TCRdb holds only the in-frame ones, with some missing. The sample holds some 170,000 clones, over 80% seen once. The sample consisted of peripheral blood. The rearrangement joins TRBV4-3 to TRBJ1-6; maybe TRBD1 (5 bases). This receptor was identified in a woman in her 70s with acute or convalescent COVID-19. The CDR3 bases are TGCGCCAGCAGCCAAGATTGGCAGGGATCAGATTCACCCCTCCACTTT. Amino acid sequence: CASSQDWQGSDSPLHF.